The 29 T cell receptor beta chains listed next were all sequenced from one sample in a study of cytomegalovirus exposure and HLA in healthy donors. Use of 60 Vbeta and 13 Jbeta primers characterized the PCR. Libraries were prepared by immunoSEQ multiplex PCR; TCRdb keeps only in-frame clonotypes and omits some of them. Among about 180,000 clones, over 70% were seen once, and the ten largest hold about 1.5%. The sequenced material came from PBMCs. Receptors were obtained from a man between 18 and 29 years old in good health and CMV-seronegative.

This clone was counted a few times. This sequence joins TRBV27 and TRBJ2-7; TRBD2 agrees at 10 bases. The germline gives CDR1 MNHEY, CDR2 SMNVEV (reference sequence). The CDR3 runs 14 residues. The J segment lost 5 bases and the V segment lost 5 bases, leaving 6 bases of the junction unmatched. The CDR3 region has the DNA TGTGCCAGCAGTCCGGGACTAGCGAGTAACGAGCAGTACTTC. Translating gives CASSPGLASNEQYF.

V and J are TRBV7-8 and TRBJ2-2; 12 bases agree with TRBD2. With V trimmed by 5 bases and J by 7 bases, 8 bases remained unmatched. CDR1 is SGHVS, CDR2 FQNEAQ, per germline. The CDR3 has 16 amino acids. The CDR3 bases are TGTGCCAGCAGCCCGAGACTAGCGGGAGTTAACGGGGAGCTGTTTTTT. It yields the protein CASSPRLAGVNGELFF. Using reference TRBV7-8 and TRBJ2-2 for the parts outside the CDR3, the full variable domain is GAGVSQSPRYKVAKRGQDVALRCDPISGHVSLFWYQQALGQGPEFLTYFQNEAQLDKSGLPSDRFFAERPEGSVSTLKIQRTQQEDSAVYLCASSPRLAGVNGELFFGEGSRLTVL.

This rearrangement joins TRBV30 to TRBJ2-2; 8 bases fit TRBD2. Per germline, CDR1 GTSNPN and CDR2 SVGIG (reference sequence). With 2 bases clipped from V and 6 bases from J, the junction kept 11 bases outside the gene matches. CDR3 length equals 16 residues. Here the CDR3 DNA reads TGTGCCTGGAGTCAGGGGTTTTCTAGCGGGTCCGGGGAGCTGTTTTTT. Translated: CAWSQGFSSGSGELFF.

The chain employs TRBV29-1 and TRBJ1-5; D uncertain. Looked up from germline, CDR1 is SQVTM and CDR2 is ANQGSEA. V lost 7 bases, J lost 9 bases, and 16 bases lay in between. This CDR3 region has 12 residues. CDR3 protein: CSAGTGSGPQHF. The CDR3 nucleotides are TGCAGCGCTGGAACGGGAAGCGGGCCCCAGCATTTT.

The V gene is TRBV27, the J gene TRBJ2-7, with a tentative D call TRBD2 (5 bases). CDR3 length: 13 amino acids. V was clipped by 6 bases and J by 2 bases, with 11 bases between them. Per the germline V gene, CDR1 is MNHEY and CDR2 is SMNVEV (reference sequence). As DNA, the CDR3 is TGTGCCAGCAGCCCGAGGAGGACCTACGAGCAGTACTTC. Translation gives CASSPRRTYEQYF.

CDR3 sequence: CASSPTGGSEQYF. The CDR3 nucleotides read TGTGCCAGCAGTCCGACAGGGGGCTCCGAGCAGTACTTC. This chain uses TRBV27 with TRBJ2-7; 10 bases are shared with TRBD1. Germline lookup yields CDR1 MNHEY and CDR2 SMNVEV (reference sequence). Unmatched junction bases numbered 4, after V lost 5 bases and J lost 6 bases. There are 13 residues in the CDR3.

This chain uses TRBV5-4 with TRBJ1-2, with D unclear. The V gene lost 2 bases and the J gene lost 6 bases, with 14 bases spanning the gap. The CDR3 totals 14 residues. CDR1 is SGHNT and CDR2 is YYREEE in the germline V gene (reference sequence). The CDR3 bases are TGTGCCAGCAGCTTAGCGGGGTTTACCGATGGCTACACCTTC. Translated, it gives CASSLAGFTDGYTF.

This clone has more than one count but fewer than ten. The chain recombines TRBV5-1 with TRBJ1-4, with a tentative D call TRBD1 (5 bases). Germline CDR1 and CDR2: SGHRS and YFSETQ. This CDR3 spans 14 amino acids. The V end lost 3 bases, the J end lost 3 bases, and 9 bases lay between the germline ends. The chain's CDR3 is CASSSRVANEKLFF. Here the CDR3 DNA reads TGCGCCAGCAGCTCCAGGGTGGCTAATGAAAAACTGTTTTTT.

This chain links TRBV27 with TRBJ2-2, with D unclear. V was shortened by 5 bases and J by 6 bases, with 7 bases between the two germline ends. CDR3 length: 12 amino acids. Germline V gene sequence: CDR1 MNHEY, CDR2 SMNVEV (reference sequence). CDR3 nucleotide sequence: TGTGCCAGCAGTCTAACCCCCGGGGAGCTGTTTTTT. Protein: CASSLTPGELFF.

This clone was seen a single time. The chain is built from TRBV10-3 and TRBJ1-3, with 8 bases identical to TRBD1. J lost 3 bases, V lost 0 bases, and 7 bases had no gene match. Germline assignment: CDR1 ENHRY and CDR2 SYGVKD. This CDR3 region has 17 residues. CDR3 loop: CAISESRTGLSGNTIYF. CDR3 DNA: TGTGCCATCAGTGAGTCGCGGACAGGGTTGAGTGGAAACACCATATATTTT.

The chain is built from TRBV6-1 and TRBJ1-3; TRBD1 matches 8 bases. From germline, CDR1 is MNHNS and CDR2 SASEGT. This CDR3 comprises 15 residues. After removal of 7 bases from V and 4 bases from J, the junction contained 9 bases not matched to a gene. The CDR3, as DNA: TGTGCCAGCACTACACGACAGGGGAAAGGAAACACCATATATTTT. Protein sequence: CASTTRQGKGNTIYF.

The chain has TRBV5-1 and TRBJ2-5; a possible D gene is TRBD2 (5 bases). The CDR3 has 13 residues. With 2 bases removed from V and 4 bases from J, the gap between germline ends came to 9 bases. CDR1 and CDR2 from the germline V gene are SGHRS and YFSETQ. The chain's CDR3 is CASSFSSRETQYF. The CDR3 DNA sequence: TGCGCCAGCAGCTTTTCTAGCAGAGAGACCCAGTACTTC.

This sequence joins TRBV11-1 and TRBJ1-1; D is possibly TRBD1 (6 bases). Germline loops: CDR1 SGHAT, CDR2 FQDESV (reference sequence). The CDR3 is 16 amino acids. Between the trimmed V and J ends, which lost 2 bases and 0 bases, there was a span of 13 bases. CDR3 bases: TGTGCCAGCAGCTTAAAACGGGGGGCGATGAACACTGAAGCTTTCTTT. It is translated as CASSLKRGAMNTEAFF.

The sample holds a few counts of this clone. The chain is built from TRBV30 and TRBJ2-7; possibly TRBD1 for D (6 bases). Germline CDR1 and CDR2: GTSNPN and SVGIG (reference sequence). This CDR3 has 13 amino acids. Trimming left V 5 bases short and J 3 bases short, with 14 bases between. The CDR3 nucleotides read TGTGCCTGGGGATCGACAGGCTACTACGAGCAGTACTTC. This encodes CAWGSTGYYEQYF.

The chain has TRBV6-1 and TRBJ2-2; 7 bases fit TRBD1. Unmatched junction bases numbered 4, after V lost 9 bases and J lost 0 bases. CDR3 length: 14 residues. The V gene's germline CDR1 is MNHNS and CDR2 SASEGT. CDR3 protein: CASRTGPNTGELFF. CDR3 bases: TGTGCCAGTAGGACAGGACCGAACACCGGGGAGCTGTTTTTT.

The chain joins TRBV12-5 to TRBJ2-5; 8 positions agree with TRBD1. Unmatched junction bases numbered 10, after V lost 3 bases and J lost 4 bases. This CDR3 has 16 residues. Germline-derived CDR1 and CDR2 are LGHNT and FRNRAP. The CDR3 nucleotides read TGTGCTAGTGGTTTCGGACAGGGTCGGGTGCTAGAGACCCAGTACTTC. Translated: CASGFGQGRVLETQYF.

The V call is TRBV19, the J call TRBJ1-5; D is possibly TRBD1 (6 bases). Germline V lookup: CDR1 LNHDA, CDR2 SQIVND (reference sequence). The CDR3 has 13 residues. V was clipped by 5 bases and J by 6 bases, with 11 bases between them. The CDR3 DNA reads as TGTGCCAGTAGTTCGGGGGGCCCTCAGCCCCAGCATTTT. This codes for CASSSGGPQPQHF.

This rearrangement joins TRBV7-3 to TRBJ2-7; 8 bases line up with TRBD1. Germline V gene data show CDR1 as SGHTA and CDR2 as FQGTGA. V shed 4 bases and J 6 bases; nucleotides not matched to a gene: 5. The CDR3 covers 13 residues. CDR3 region: CASSSSTGAEQYF. CDR3 in DNA: TGTGCCAGCAGCTCCTCGACAGGGGCCGAGCAGTACTTC. The whole variable domain, remainder taken from reference TRBV7-3 and TRBJ2-7, is GAGVSQTPSNKVTEKGKYVELRCDPISGHTALYWYRQSLGQGPEFLIYFQGTGAADDSGLPNDRFFAVRPEGSVSTLKIQRTERGDSAVYLCASSSSTGAEQYFGPGTRLTVT.

The chain joins TRBV7-9 to TRBJ1-2; TRBD1 agrees at 8 bases. The length of the CDR3 is 13 residues. Germline-derived CDR1 and CDR2 are SEHNR and FQNEAQ (reference sequence). V lost 4 bases and J lost 5; bases outside the gene matches: 3. CDR3 nucleotide sequence: TGTGCCAGCAGCTCCGGACAGGGTTATGGCTACACCTTC. The encoded protein is CASSSGQGYGYTF.

V is TRBV5-1 and J is TRBJ1-2, with 7 bases that match TRBD1. Losses at the gene ends were 4 bases for V and 5 bases for J; bases not matched to a gene: 8. This CDR3 is built from 14 residues. Germline CDR1 SGHRS, CDR2 YFSETQ. The CDR3 nucleotides are TGCGCCAGCAGCACCGCCGGGACAGTATATGGCTACACCTTC. It translates to CASSTAGTVYGYTF.

V gene TRBV9 combines with J gene TRBJ1-1, with D unclear. The length of the CDR3 is 14 residues. Germline V lookup: CDR1 SGDLS, CDR2 YYNGEE. Deletions cut 0 bases from V and 4 bases from J, with 10 bases between. Written as DNA, the CDR3 is TGTGCCAGCAGCGTAGGATCCGGAGGCACTGAAGCTTTCTTT. Its protein is CASSVGSGGTEAFF.

The gene calls are TRBV6-1 and TRBJ1-2; 8 positions agree with TRBD1. CDR1 and CDR2 from the germline V gene are MNHNS and SASEGT. This CDR3 is 14 amino acids long. Trimming cost V 5 bases and J 2 bases; bases outside gene matches: 4. DNA of the CDR3: TGTGCCAGCAGTAGGACAGGGTTCAACTATGGCTACACCTTC. This encodes CASSRTGFNYGYTF.

V gene TRBV29-1 combines with J gene TRBJ2-7; D is ambiguous. This CDR3 contains 13 residues. The germline gives CDR1 SQVTM, CDR2 ANQGSEA. The ends were cut back, 5 bases at V and 2 bases at J, with 13 bases in the middle. The CDR3 DNA reads TGCAGCGTTCTGGCGGCACCCGCCTACGAGCAGTACTTC. Residues: CSVLAAPAYEQYF.

The chain links TRBV5-8 to TRBJ1-5; D call uncertain. Looked up from germline, CDR1 is SGHTS and CDR2 is YDEGEE. The CDR3 sequence is 14 residues long. V lost 2 bases and J lost 4, with 10 bases in between. CDR3: CASSFVADNQPQHF. The DNA of the CDR3 is TGTGCCAGCAGCTTTGTAGCAGATAATCAGCCCCAGCATTTT.

For the CDR3, the DNA is TGTGCCAGCAGACTAGGGAGGGGACAGGGAGGGCCCTTCTACGAGCAGTACTTC. Its protein is CASRLGRGQGGPFYEQYF. The chain employs TRBV7-8 and TRBJ2-7; 9 bases line up with TRBD1. Trimming removed 6 bases from V and 3 bases from J; junction bases left unmatched: 18. Germline values: CDR1 SGHVS, CDR2 FQNEAQ. The CDR3 length is 18 residues. The variable domain in full, completed from reference TRBV7-8 and TRBJ2-7, reads GAGVSQSPRYKVAKRGQDVALRCDPISGHVSLFWYQQALGQGPEFLTYFQNEAQLDKSGLPSDRFFAERPEGSVSTLKIQRTQQEDSAVYLCASRLGRGQGGPFYEQYFGPGTRLTVT.

This chain connects TRBV29-1 to TRBJ2-5, with TRBD2 matching over 7 bases. The tail of the sequence fits TRBJ2-7 better, so the J call may be wrong. The length of the CDR3 is 13 residues. Germline CDR1 is SQVTM and CDR2 is ANQGSEA. CDR3: CSVLTGTIHEQYF. The CDR3, as DNA: TGCAGCGTTCTGACCGGGACTATCCACGAGCAGTACTTC.

This clone was detected only once. The V call is TRBV4-1, the J call TRBJ1-1; D might be TRBD1 (5 bases). The germline CDR1 and CDR2 sequences are MGHRA and YSYEKL. V dropped 3 bases and J dropped 1 base, with 12 bases sitting between them. This CDR3 is built from 15 residues. CDR3 in amino acids: CASSHFPGQNTEAFF. In DNA form, the CDR3 reads TGCGCCAGCAGCCACTTCCCCGGACAGAACACTGAAGCTTTCTTT.

V is TRBV30 and J is TRBJ2-1, with 8 nucleotides matching TRBD2. CDR1 is GTSNPN and CDR2 is SVGIG in the germline V gene (reference sequence). Trimming at V came to 5 bases and at J to 12 bases, leaving 15 bases not matched to a gene. The CDR3 has 14 residues. CDR3 DNA: TGTGCCTGGGGAACATTAGGACTAGCCAGAAGGCAGTTCTTC. The encoded protein is CAWGTLGLARRQFF.

The chain carries TRBV6-1 and TRBJ1-2; D is uncertain. Germline values: CDR1 MNHNS, CDR2 SASEGT. Trimming removed 2 bases from V and 4 bases from J, with 8 bases in between. The CDR3 has 13 amino acids. CDR3 sequence reads: CASSESSRYGYTF. CDR3 sequence (DNA): TGTGCCAGCAGTGAATCCTCTCGCTATGGCTACACCTTC.